The 25 T cell receptor beta chains below come from one sample, sequenced in a study of blood T cell repertoires in COVID-19. TCRdb's copy holds only in-frame clones and misses some; the assay was immunoSEQ multiplex PCR. The sample shows 130,000 to 150,000 clones, 87% of them seen only once. Material for sequencing was peripheral blood. These receptors were collected from a man in his fifties who had recovered from COVID-19.

The chain employs TRBV7-8 and TRBJ2-2; 7 positions agree with TRBD1. Germline V gene data show CDR1 as SGHVS and CDR2 as FQNEAQ. V lost 5 bases to trimming and J lost 0 bases; unmatched junction nucleotides: 15. There are 19 residues in the CDR3. The CDR3 coding sequence is TGTGCCAGCAGCACAAAGAAGGGGCAAGGGACAGCGAACACCGGGGAGCTGTTTTTT. Its translation is CASSTKKGQGTANTGELFF.

Only one count was recorded for this clone. V usage is TRBV6-4 and J usage is TRBJ2-6; D perhaps matches TRBD2 (5 bases). V was shortened by 6 bases and J by 0 bases, with 9 bases between the two germline ends. The CDR3 has 15 residues. In germline, CDR1 is MRHNA, CDR2 SNTAGT. The CDR3 DNA sequence: TGTGCCAGCAGCGATACTAGCTCTGGGGCCAACGTCCTGACTTTC. Residues: CASSDTSSGANVLTF.

The V call is TRBV9, the J call TRBJ2-7, with 8 bases aligning to TRBD1. V shed 4 bases and J 4 bases; nucleotides not matched to a gene: 10. The CDR3 runs to 15 residues. CDR1 and CDR2 (germline): SGDLS, YYNGEE. CDR3 bases: TGTGCCAGCAGCCCTCCCGGGGACAGGCCTTACGAGCAGTACTTC. This gives the protein CASSPPGDRPYEQYF.

J is TRBJ1-2 and V is TRBV30; 8 bases agree with TRBD1. The CDR3 runs 14 residues. Germline V gives CDR1 GTSNPN, CDR2 SVGIG (reference sequence). The ends lost 2 bases at V and 5 bases at J; junction bases unmatched: 7. The DNA of the CDR3 is TGTGCCTGGAGTACCCAGGGGGCGCTTTATGGCTACACCTTC. Translated: CAWSTQGALYGYTF.

This chain links TRBV3-1 (or the pseudogene TRBV3-2) with TRBJ1-1, with 8 bases matching TRBD1. The germline V gene has CDR1 LGHDT and CDR2 YNNKEL (reference sequence). V lost 1 base to trimming and J lost 3 bases; unmatched junction nucleotides: 7. The CDR3 consists of 16 residues. The CDR3 bases are TGTGCCAGCAGCCAAGTCTCAGGGGGCGCGGACACTGAAGCTTTCTTT. Protein product: CASSQVSGGADTEAFF.

The chain links TRBV10-1 to TRBJ2-3, with 8 bases aligning to TRBD2. The CDR3 extends over 15 amino acids. With 2 bases clipped from V and 4 bases from J, the junction kept 5 bases outside the gene matches. CDR1 is WNHNN and CDR2 is SYGVQD in the germline V gene (reference sequence). Here the CDR3 DNA reads TGCGCCAGCAGTGAGGGGACTAGGCCACCAGATACGCAGTATTTT. This translates into CASSEGTRPPDTQYF.

This clone was observed once. The chain employs TRBV5-1 and TRBJ2-7; 9 nucleotides match TRBD1. The V and J ends lost 4 bases and 5 bases, in that order; junction bases with no gene match: 10. The CDR3 has 15 residues. CDR1 is SGHRS, CDR2 YFSETQ, per germline. The CDR3 coding sequence is TGCGCCAGCAGCGCCCGCCGGACAGGGGTGGACGAGCAGTACTTC. The encoded protein is CASSARRTGVDEQYF.

This rearrangement joins TRBV11-2 to TRBJ2-1; 8 bases are shared with TRBD2. Trimming removed 0 bases from V and 4 bases from J; junction bases left unmatched: 2. Germline loops: CDR1 SGHAT, CDR2 FQNNGV. CDR3 length: 15 residues. CDR3 nucleotides: TGTGCCAGCAGCTTAGACGGGGGGGTATACAATGAGCAGTTCTTC. Its translation is CASSLDGGVYNEQFF.

The rearrangement uses TRBV12-3 or TRBV12-4 and TRBJ1-2; TRBD1 matches 7 bases. This CDR3 has 13 amino acids. The J segment lost 7 bases and the V segment lost 3 bases, leaving 5 bases of the junction unmatched. Written as DNA, the CDR3 is TGTGCCAGCAGTTTCAGGACAGGAAGTGGCTACACCTTC. Protein sequence: CASSFRTGSGYTF.

The CDR3 nucleotides are TGTGCCTGTCTCAGGGGGCGCAGCTACACCTTC. Translation gives CACLRGRSYTF. This chain links TRBV30 with TRBJ1-2; 8 bases fit TRBD1. CDR1 is GTSNPN and CDR2 is SVGIG in the germline V gene (reference sequence). The V segment lost 6 bases and the J segment 9 bases; nucleotides outside the gene matches: 6. CDR3 length equals 11 residues.

The chain is built from TRBV3-1 (or the pseudogene TRBV3-2) and TRBJ2-7; no clear D. V was shortened by 4 bases and J by 5 bases, with 12 bases between the two germline ends. CDR3 length: 13 amino acids. Germline CDR1 LGHDT, CDR2 YNNKEL (reference sequence). Here the CDR3 DNA reads TGTGCCAGCAGCCCCGTTAGTTCCCACGAGCAGTACTTC. Translating gives CASSPVSSHEQYF.

The chain joins TRBV9 to TRBJ2-7, with 8 bases identical to TRBD1. The CDR3 has 14 amino acids. Trimming removed 4 bases from V and 3 bases from J; junction bases left unmatched: 6. Per germline, CDR1 SGDLS and CDR2 YYNGEE. The CDR3 is CASSPPTGDYEQYF. In DNA, the CDR3 is TGTGCCAGCAGCCCACCGACAGGGGACTACGAGCAGTACTTC.

This clone was seen more than once but under ten times. The chain joins TRBV9 to TRBJ1-3; D is possibly TRBD1 (6 bases). This CDR3 contains 15 residues. V lost 4 bases, J lost 2 bases, and 13 bases lay in between. Germline V gene sequence: CDR1 SGDLS, CDR2 YYNGEE. CDR3 amino acids: CASSFRDTPGNTIYF. CDR3 DNA sequence: TGTGCCAGCAGCTTCCGGGACACGCCTGGAAACACCATATATTTT.

The chain combines TRBV7-9 with TRBJ1-1, with D unresolved. The germline V gene has CDR1 SEHNR and CDR2 FQNEAQ (reference sequence). Trimming left V 1 base short and J 8 bases short, with 17 bases between. The CDR3 has 15 residues. The CDR3 loop is CASSLVGRSREEAFF. The CDR3 nucleotides are TGTGCCAGCAGCTTAGTCGGCAGGAGCCGGGAAGAAGCTTTCTTT.

This chain uses TRBV2 with TRBJ1-5, with 7 bases fitting TRBD1. The length of the CDR3 is 15 residues. Germline assignment: CDR1 SNHLY and CDR2 FYNNEI. The junction had 7 bases not matched to a gene; V was cut back by 8 bases and J by 0 bases. The CDR3 bases are TGTGCCAGCCGACAGGGTGGCTATAGCAATCAGCCCCAGCATTTT. Amino acid sequence: CASRQGGYSNQPQHF.

The chain joins TRBV7-2 to TRBJ2-7; TRBD2 aligns across 11 bases. The CDR3 spans 15 residues. V lost 5 bases to trimming and J lost 5 bases; unmatched junction nucleotides: 8. Germline CDR1 and CDR2: SGHTA and FQGNSA. DNA for the CDR3: TGTGCCAGCAGCGCGGTAGCGGGGGGGCCCCACGAGCAGTACTTC. Translation gives CASSAVAGGPHEQYF.

This CDR3 is CASSLEGNNEQYF. CDR3 coding DNA: TGCGCCAGCAGCTTGGAGGGGAACAACGAGCAGTACTTC. V usage is TRBV5-1 and J usage is TRBJ2-7, with D perhaps matching TRBD1 (5 bases). Trimming cost V 0 bases and J 5 bases, with 9 bases left between them. The CDR3 runs 13 residues. In germline, CDR1 is SGHRS, CDR2 YFSETQ.

This chain connects TRBV19 to TRBJ1-4, with TRBD1 matching over 8 bases. Germline CDR1 is LNHDA and CDR2 is SQIVND (reference sequence). V dropped 4 bases and J dropped 7; count of bases not matched to a gene: 11. CDR3 size: 16 residues. CDR3 amino acids: CASSRPGGNHGEKLFF. In DNA, the CDR3 is TGTGCCAGTAGTAGACCAGGGGGCAATCACGGTGAAAAACTGTTTTTT.

The chain combines TRBV6-5 with TRBJ2-2, with D possibly TRBD1 on 6 matching bases. The CDR3 loop spans 15 amino acids. The germline gives CDR1 MNHEY, CDR2 SVGAGI. V lost 5 bases and J 1 base, leaving 11 bases between the germline ends. CDR3 nucleotide sequence: TGTGCCAGCAGTAAGACAGGTCGGAACACCGGGGAGCTGTTTTTT. Residues: CASSKTGRNTGELFF.

The CDR3 is CASSSPTGFGSGNTIYF. In DNA form, the CDR3 reads TGTGCCAGCAGTTCCCCCACGGGATTCGGCTCTGGAAACACCATATATTTT. The chain couples TRBV6-2 or TRBV6-3 to TRBJ1-3; the D is unclear. The CDR3 is made up of 17 amino acids. Germline V gives CDR1 MNHEY, CDR2 SVGEGT. V lost 4 bases and J 0 bases, leaving 16 bases between the germline ends.

CDR3 residues: CASSQGTYREETQYF. CDR3 DNA sequence: TGCGCCAGCAGCCAGGGGACTTACCGGGAAGAGACCCAGTACTTC. The chain has TRBV4-3 and TRBJ2-5; weak D call: TRBD2 (6 bases). The CDR3 loop spans 15 amino acids. Trimming removed 3 bases at V and 3 bases at J, with 14 bases between. CDR1 and CDR2 from the germline V gene are LGHNA and YSLEER.

The CDR3 DNA sequence: TGTGCCAGCAGCCGGACAGGGAGTAATTCACCCCTCCACTTT. Its protein product is CASSRTGSNSPLHF. The chain uses TRBV6-6 and TRBJ1-6, with 8 bases that match TRBD1. The CDR3 sequence is 14 residues long. With 6 bases clipped from V and 6 bases from J, the junction kept 4 bases outside the gene matches. The germline gives CDR1 MNHNY, CDR2 SVGAGI (reference sequence).

V is TRBV3-1 (or the pseudogene TRBV3-2) and J is TRBJ2-1; 16 nucleotides agree with TRBD2. V was clipped by 0 bases and J by 10 bases; unmatched bases: 6. This CDR3 has 17 amino acids. CDR1 and CDR2 from the germline V gene are LGHDT and YNNKEL (reference sequence). CDR3 bases: TGTGCCAGCAGCCAAGATTTGGGACTAGCGGGGGGGCGGGAGCAGTTCTTC. It codes for CASSQDLGLAGGREQFF.

The genes are TRBV7-8 and TRBJ1-4; 7 positions agree with TRBD1. This CDR3 is 14 amino acids long. The germline CDR1 and CDR2 sequences are SGHVS and FQNEAQ. V lost 1 base to trimming and J lost 6 bases; unmatched junction nucleotides: 2. CDR3 sequence reads: CASSLDRGYEKLFF. The CDR3 DNA follows: TGTGCCAGCAGCTTAGACAGGGGTTATGAAAAACTGTTTTTT.

The genes are TRBV9 and TRBJ1-3; TRBD1 might be the D (6 bases). CDR1 is SGDLS, CDR2 YYNGEE, per germline. The CDR3 is made up of 14 amino acids. Trimming left V 1 base short and J 4 bases short, with 9 bases between. CDR3 protein: CASSVSTGGNTIYF. CDR3 in DNA: TGTGCCAGCAGCGTATCGACAGGAGGAAACACCATATATTTT.